These T cell receptor beta chains were read from a single sample in a study of cytomegalovirus exposure and HLA in healthy donors. The data were produced by immunoSEQ multiplex PCR, yet TCRdb's version contains in-frame clones alone and is incomplete. The table has around 200,000 clones, roughly 80% seen once. Sequencing used PBMCs. Every receptor here comes from a man aged 35-49 years in good health and CMV-seronegative. CDR3s include the opening cysteine and the closing phenylalanine or tryptophan. A D gene is named only where the DNA matches it firmly. The size of a clone is reported for some rows only, either as once, few or many, or as a class for expanded clones.

>NA|TRBV5-1|TRBJ2-7|few
TGCGCCAGCAGCAGGGGTTTCGCAGACGAGCAGTACTTC
CASSRGFADEQYF
>TRBD2|TRBV19|TRBJ2-7|NA
TGTGCCAGTAGTATTGGGGGAGGGACTGCGAACGAGCAGTACTTC
CASSIGGGTANEQYF
>NA|TRBV6-1|TRBJ2-4|NA
TGTGCCAGCGATGCCGACAGAAAAAACATTCAGTACTTC
CASDADRKNIQYF
>NA|TRBV9|TRBJ2-2|NA
TGTGCCAGCAGCGTAGAGGGGCGACGCACCGGGGAGCTGTTTTTT
CASSVEGRRTGELFF
>TRBD1|TRBV2|TRBJ1-3|NA
TGTGCCAGCGAAAGCCAGGGGGTCTCTGGAAACACCATATATTTT
CASESQGVSGNTIYF
>NA|TRBV6-6|TRBJ2-3|NA
TGTGCCAGCAGTTACGACGGGAGTAGCACAGATACGCAGTATTTT
CASSYDGSSTDTQYF
>TRBD1|TRBV28|TRBJ2-1|NA
TGTGCCAGCAGCCCAGACAGGGTTGAGCAGTTCTTC
CASSPDRVEQFF
>NA|TRBV27|TRBJ2-2|NA
TGTGCCAGCAGAACTGGCGTGGGAGCCGGGGAGCTGTTTTTT
CASRTGVGAGELFF
>NA|TRBV10-1|TRBJ2-3|NA
TGCGCCAGCAGTGAATCTACAGATACGCAGTATTTT
CASSESTDTQYF
>NA|TRBV18|TRBJ2-1|NA
TGTGCCAGCTCACCAAGGCAGGAGCAGGGGCAGTTCTTC
CASSPRQEQGQFF
>NA|TRBV7-2|TRBJ1-1|NA
TGTGCCAGTTGCCTCAGGTTGAACACTGAAGCTTTCTTT
CASCLRLNTEAFF
>NA|TRBV7-9|TRBJ2-7|NA
TGTGCCAGCAGCTTTCGTCAGGATGTTTGGTGGGAGAGGGAGCAGTACTTC
CASSFRQDVWWEREQYF
>TRBD1|TRBV4-3|TRBJ2-7|NA
TGCGCCAGCAGCCAAGAACACAGGGGTACCTACGAGCAGTACTTC
CASSQEHRGTYEQYF
>NA|TRBV18|TRBJ1-1|NA
TGTGCCAGCTCACCATTGGAGGGGAGCACTGAAGCTTTCTTT
CASSPLEGSTEAFF
>TRBD1|TRBV7-3|TRBJ2-1|NA
TGTGCCAGCAGACCAAACAGGGGGAGTGATGAGCAGTTCTTC
CASRPNRGSDEQFF
>NA|TRBV19|TRBJ1-5|NA
TGTGCCAGTACCTTGGGGCGGTCCAATCAGCCCCAGCATTTT
CASTLGRSNQPQHF
>NA|TRBV10-3|TRBJ1-3|NA
TGTGCCATCAGACGGGACACCCGAGGGTCTGGAAACACCATATATTTT
CAIRRDTRGSGNTIYF
>NA|TRBV13|TRBJ2-3|NA
TGTGCCAGCAGCTTGGGCCGGGACTGGGACACAGATACGCAGTATTTT
CASSLGRDWDTDTQYF
>NA|TRBV4-3|TRBJ2-3|NA
TGCGCCAGCAGCCAAGCCGGGGACTTCGGTAGAGTACAGTATTTT
CASSQAGDFGRVQYF